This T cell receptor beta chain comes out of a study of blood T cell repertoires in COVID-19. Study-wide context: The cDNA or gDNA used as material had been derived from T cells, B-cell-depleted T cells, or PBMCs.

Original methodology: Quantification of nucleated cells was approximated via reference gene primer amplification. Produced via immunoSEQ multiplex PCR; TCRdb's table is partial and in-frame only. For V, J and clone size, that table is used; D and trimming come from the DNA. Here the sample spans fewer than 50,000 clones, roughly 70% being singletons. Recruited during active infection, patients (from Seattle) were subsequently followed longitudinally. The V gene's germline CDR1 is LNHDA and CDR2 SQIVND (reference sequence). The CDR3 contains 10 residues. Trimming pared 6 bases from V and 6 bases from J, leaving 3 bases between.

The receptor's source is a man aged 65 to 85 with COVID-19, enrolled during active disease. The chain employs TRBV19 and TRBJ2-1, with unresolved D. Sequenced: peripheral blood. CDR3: CASSGNEQFF. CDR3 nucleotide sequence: TGTGCCAGTAGCGGCAATGAGCAGTTCTTC.